This TCR beta chain was retrieved from a study of blood T cells in healthy people across ages. Then a second PCR, running about 6 to 11 cycles, was carried out with a sample-barcoded 5' primer and a J-beta primer mix. From the 5' RACE reads, TCRdb called clonotypes with MiXCR, one entry per CDR3 protein. Among about 1.6 million distinct CDR3 sequences listed, around 35% were seen once. The V gene's germline CDR1 is DFQATT and CDR2 SNEGSKA (reference sequence). The CDR3 has 16 amino acids. Trimming left V 3 bases short and J 0 bases short, with 12 bases between. The specimen was blood. The rearrangement uses TRBV20-1 and TRBJ2-6, with no clear D. This clonotype originated in a woman aged 30 to 39 in good health. The CDR3 protein is CSARLHGSSGANVLTF. The DNA for the CDR3 is TGCAGTGCTAGGTTACACGGAAGCTCTGGGGCCAACGTCCTGACTTTC.